The 16 T cell receptor beta chains below come from one sample, sequenced in a study of cytomegalovirus exposure and HLA in healthy donors. The PCR ran on 60 Vbeta and 13 Jbeta primers. Produced via immunoSEQ multiplex PCR; TCRdb's table is partial and in-frame only. The sample carries 150,000 or so clones, more than 60% recorded once. The sequencing sample was made of PBMCs. The receptor set was obtained from a man younger than 45 in good health and CMV-seropositive.

The chain recombines TRBV5-1 with TRBJ2-1, with a tentative D call TRBD2 (6 bases). The CDR3 spans 14 residues. Germline lookup yields CDR1 SGHRS and CDR2 YFSETQ. The V gene lost 4 bases and the J gene lost 8 bases, with 16 bases spanning the gap. The CDR3 sequence is CASSPPGRFDEQFF. CDR3 bases: TGCGCCAGCAGCCCACCCGGGAGATTTGATGAGCAGTTCTTC.

The chain employs TRBV7-2 and TRBJ2-1; tentative D call: TRBD2 (7 bases). In germline, CDR1 is SGHTA, CDR2 FQGNSA. Trimming left V 4 bases short and J 5 bases short, with 15 bases between. The CDR3 is 15 residues long. The CDR3 region is CASSSRGGGDNEQFF. The DNA for the CDR3 is TGTGCCAGCAGCTCAAGGGGGGGAGGGGACAATGAGCAGTTCTTC.

This chain joins TRBV11-2 and TRBJ1-1; 8 bases map to TRBD1. The CDR3 length is 15 residues. Germline loops: CDR1 SGHAT, CDR2 FQNNGV. With V trimmed by 5 bases and J by 2 bases, 7 bases remained unmatched. The CDR3 here is CASSRGTGLNTEAFF. The CDR3 DNA reads as TGTGCCAGCAGCCGGGGGACAGGCCTTAACACTGAAGCTTTCTTT.

This clone was detected a few times. The chain joins TRBV9 to TRBJ2-1; possibly TRBD2 for D (6 bases). The CDR3 covers 13 residues. The V and J ends lost 2 bases and 10 bases respectively, with 13 bases between them. Germline V lookup: CDR1 SGDLS, CDR2 YYNGEE. CDR3 sequence reads: CASSVGTPGEQFF. The CDR3 DNA reads TGTGCCAGCAGCGTCGGGACTCCTGGGGAGCAGTTCTTC.

The V call is TRBV2, the J call TRBJ2-2, with 8 nucleotides matching TRBD1. Per germline, CDR1 SNHLY and CDR2 FYNNEI. The ends lost 4 bases at V and 0 bases at J; junction bases unmatched: 4. This CDR3 contains 16 residues. Here the CDR3 reads CASSAGDRSNTGELFF. The CDR3 bases are TGTGCCAGCAGTGCAGGGGACAGGTCGAACACCGGGGAGCTGTTTTTT.

The genes are TRBV5-4 and TRBJ1-1; TRBD1 aligns across 9 bases. CDR1 and CDR2 (germline): SGHNT, YYREEE (reference sequence). The CDR3 has 14 residues. The V gene end was trimmed by 4 bases and the J gene end by 1 base; junction bases not matched to a gene: 2. CDR3 sequence: CASSAQGANTEAFF. The CDR3, as DNA: TGTGCCAGCAGCGCACAGGGGGCGAACACTGAAGCTTTCTTT.

The V and J genes are TRBV7-9 and TRBJ2-1, with D possibly matching TRBD2 (5 bases). Germline-derived CDR1 and CDR2 are SEHNR and FQNEAQ (reference sequence). The V gene lost 7 bases and the J gene lost 10 bases, with 11 bases spanning the gap. The CDR3 totals 11 residues. CDR3 nucleotide sequence: TGTGCCAGCACCGGGGTCATGGAGCAGTTCTTC. Amino acid sequence: CASTGVMEQFF.

The J gene is TRBJ2-7, the V gene TRBV29-1, with TRBD2 as a possible D gene (6 bases). V lost 3 bases, J lost 2 bases, and 14 bases lay in between. The CDR3 is made up of 14 amino acids. CDR1 and CDR2 (germline): SQVTM, ANQGSEA. The CDR3 here is CSVEVVAEAYEQYF. The CDR3 DNA follows: TGCAGCGTTGAGGTTGTAGCGGAGGCCTACGAGCAGTACTTC.

The chain has TRBV6-6 and TRBJ1-2; 7 positions match TRBD1. Per the germline V gene, CDR1 is MNHNY and CDR2 is SVGAGI (reference sequence). V shed 2 bases and J 3 bases; nucleotides not matched to a gene: 3. The CDR3 runs to 14 residues. The CDR3 loop is CASSYVQGDYGYTF. For the CDR3, the DNA is TGTGCCAGCAGTTACGTCCAGGGGGACTATGGCTACACCTTC.

The V and J genes are TRBV5-8 and TRBJ2-5; D ambiguous. The CDR3 consists of 15 residues. Trimming shortened V by 3 bases and J by 6 bases, and 18 bases separated the two germline ends. In germline, CDR1 is SGHTS, CDR2 YDEGEE. The DNA of the CDR3 is TGTGCCAGCAGCTCCCGTTACGCGGATGTGAAGACCCAGTACTTC. It translates to CASSSRYADVKTQYF.

The V gene is TRBV5-5, the J gene TRBJ2-1, with D possibly matching TRBD2 (5 bases). Germline V gene sequence: CDR1 SGHKS, CDR2 YYEKEE (reference sequence). The CDR3 runs 18 residues. With 6 bases removed from V and 1 base from J, the gap between germline ends came to 23 bases. The CDR3 DNA sequence: TGTGCCAGCACCCGGACTCCCGGTGTTACCGTATCCTACAATGAGCAGTTCTTC. Residues: CASTRTPGVTVSYNEQFF.

The J gene is TRBJ1-4, the V gene TRBV19; 8 bases fit TRBD1. From germline, CDR1 is LNHDA and CDR2 SQIVND (reference sequence). Trimming cost V 2 bases and J 8 bases; bases outside gene matches: 4. The CDR3 has 14 amino acids. The CDR3 sequence is CASSIQGAQEKLFF. The CDR3 DNA reads TGTGCCAGTAGTATACAGGGGGCGCAGGAAAAACTGTTTTTT.

As DNA, the CDR3 is TGCAGCGCTACGGGACAGGGGCCAGATACGCAGTATTTT. Translating it yields CSATGQGPDTQYF. V usage is TRBV29-1 and J usage is TRBJ2-3; 10 positions agree with TRBD1. The V and J ends lost 7 bases and 4 bases, in that order; junction bases with no gene match: 5. Germline V lookup: CDR1 SQVTM, CDR2 ANQGSEA. There are 13 residues in the CDR3.

V is TRBV9 and J is TRBJ2-3; 9 positions match TRBD2. CDR3 size: 17 residues. The germline V gene encodes CDR1 SGDLS and CDR2 YYNGEE. J gave up 1 base and V 0 bases, and 6 bases lay outside the gene matches. This CDR3 is CASSVATPSGGTDTQYF. DNA for the CDR3: TGTGCCAGCAGCGTAGCTACCCCTAGCGGGGGCACAGATACGCAGTATTTT. Full variable domain (remainder filled in from reference TRBV9 and TRBJ2-3): DSGVTQTPKHLITATGQRVTLRCSPRSGDLSVYWYQQSLDQGLQFLIQYYNGEERAKGNILERFSAQQFPDLHSELNLSSLELGDSALYFCASSVATPSGGTDTQYFGPGTRLTVL.

The chain links TRBV7-3 to TRBJ2-3, with 7 bases that match TRBD2. V trimming: 5 bases; J trimming: 5 bases; junction bases outside the gene matches: 7. The CDR3 consists of 14 residues. Germline V gives CDR1 SGHTA, CDR2 FQGTGA. CDR3 protein: CASSVGRGVDTQYF. The CDR3 DNA reads TGTGCCAGCAGCGTGGGTCGGGGGGTAGATACGCAGTATTTT.

This clone has just a few counts. The J gene is TRBJ1-1, the V gene TRBV9, with D possibly TRBD1 on 6 matching bases. V lost 2 bases to trimming and J lost 0 bases, with 17 bases between them. Germline CDR1 SGDLS, CDR2 YYNGEE. CDR3 size: 17 residues. DNA of the CDR3: TGTGCCAGCAGCGTCGCTACAGGGACAAGTTTGAACACTGAAGCTTTCTTT. This translates into CASSVATGTSLNTEAFF.